This TCR beta chain was sequenced for a study of blood T cell repertoires in COVID-19. For the study at large: In each case, the material was cDNA or gDNA derived from T cells, B-cell-depleted T cells, or PBMCs.

This CDR3 spans 16 amino acids. The germline V and J ends were trimmed by 4 bases and 3 bases, with 18 bases remaining between them. Germline V CDR1 and CDR2: LGHDT, YNNKEL (reference sequence). Participants spanned ages about 18 to 100 years and resided in around 25 US areas. Recovered status applied to Cohort 3 donors who had two consecutive negative PCRs. It also applied to those with clearance or with symptom resolution. Original processing methods: Amplifying reference gene primers gave estimates of nucleated cell counts. Using immunoSEQ multiplex PCR, the repertoire was profiled, and TCRdb retains in-frame clones only, with some absent. The V and J calls and clone size come from that table; D and trimming were worked out from the DNA. The profile covers hundreds of thousands of clones, with roughly nine tenths appearing a single time and roughly 2.3% taken by the ten largest.

The source of this sequence is a woman aged 18-29 years who had recovered from COVID-19. The V gene is TRBV3-1 (or the pseudogene TRBV3-2), the J gene TRBJ2-5; D possibly corresponds to TRBD2 (6 bases). The sequenced sample consisted of PBMCs or T cells enriched from blood (not recorded which). CDR3 amino acids: CASSPGVHRGKETQYF. The CDR3 nucleotides read TGTGCCAGCAGCCCTGGTGTCCATCGGGGGAAAGAGACCCAGTACTTC.